A selection of T cell receptor beta chains follows, all from one sample in a study of blood T cell repertoires in COVID-19. TCRdb keeps only in-frame clones here, not all; method: immunoSEQ multiplex PCR. The data contain a few hundred thousand clones, approximately 89% of them singletons. The specimen was PBMCs or T cells enriched from blood (not recorded which). Receptors were obtained from a woman aged 60-75 years who had recovered from COVID-19. CDR3s include the opening cysteine and the closing phenylalanine or tryptophan. Fields, in order: V gene, J gene, D gene, CDR3 protein, CDR3 DNA. D genes are given only for firm matches.

v_gene: TRBV19; j_gene: TRBJ1-5; d_gene: .; CDR3aa: CASSILGGGNQPQHF; CDR3nt: TGTGCCAGTAGTATACTGGGAGGGGGCAATCAGCCCCAGCATTTT
v_gene: TRBV28; j_gene: TRBJ2-5; d_gene: TRBD1; CDR3aa: CASSRDRGIQETQYF; CDR3nt: TGTGCCAGCAGCCGGGACAGGGGGATCCAAGAGACCCAGTACTTC
v_gene: TRBV4-2; j_gene: TRBJ1-2; d_gene: TRBD1; CDR3aa: CASSQEISWGQGVGGYTF; CDR3nt: TGTGCCAGCAGCCAAGAAATAAGTTGGGGACAGGGGGTGGGTGGCTACACCTTC
v_gene: TRBV3-1/TRBV3-2; j_gene: TRBJ2-3; d_gene: TRBD2; CDR3aa: CASSLLAGGTDTQYF; CDR3nt: TGTGCCAGCAGCCTTCTAGCGGGGGGCACAGATACGCAGTATTTT
v_gene: TRBV7-9; j_gene: TRBJ2-3; d_gene: .; CDR3aa: CASSLGADTQYF; CDR3nt: TGTGCCAGCAGCTTAGGCGCGGATACGCAGTATTTT
v_gene: TRBV19; j_gene: TRBJ2-3; d_gene: TRBD2; CDR3aa: CASSTTSGGADTQYF; CDR3nt: TGTGCCAGTAGTACCACTAGCGGGGGGGCAGATACGCAGTATTTT
v_gene: TRBV6-5; j_gene: TRBJ2-3; d_gene: .; CDR3aa: CASKPGLSTDTQYF; CDR3nt: TGTGCCAGCAAGCCAGGGCTTAGCACAGATACGCAGTATTTT
v_gene: TRBV15; j_gene: TRBJ1-4; d_gene: .; CDR3aa: CATREKGATNEKLFF; CDR3nt: TGTGCCACCAGAGAGAAGGGGGCAACTAATGAAAAACTGTTTTTT
v_gene: TRBV19; j_gene: TRBJ1-4; d_gene: TRBD1; CDR3aa: CASSIALGQGEKLFF; CDR3nt: TGTGCCAGTAGTATCGCCCTCGGACAGGGTGAAAAACTGTTTTTT
v_gene: TRBV28; j_gene: TRBJ2-3; d_gene: TRBD1; CDR3aa: CASNAPRGQITDTQYF; CDR3nt: TGTGCCAGCAACGCCCCAAGGGGACAGATCACAGATACGCAGTATTTT
v_gene: TRBV19; j_gene: TRBJ1-5; d_gene: .; CDR3aa: CASVPGSFQPQHF; CDR3nt: TGTGCCAGTGTGCCAGGGTCATTTCAGCCCCAGCATTTT